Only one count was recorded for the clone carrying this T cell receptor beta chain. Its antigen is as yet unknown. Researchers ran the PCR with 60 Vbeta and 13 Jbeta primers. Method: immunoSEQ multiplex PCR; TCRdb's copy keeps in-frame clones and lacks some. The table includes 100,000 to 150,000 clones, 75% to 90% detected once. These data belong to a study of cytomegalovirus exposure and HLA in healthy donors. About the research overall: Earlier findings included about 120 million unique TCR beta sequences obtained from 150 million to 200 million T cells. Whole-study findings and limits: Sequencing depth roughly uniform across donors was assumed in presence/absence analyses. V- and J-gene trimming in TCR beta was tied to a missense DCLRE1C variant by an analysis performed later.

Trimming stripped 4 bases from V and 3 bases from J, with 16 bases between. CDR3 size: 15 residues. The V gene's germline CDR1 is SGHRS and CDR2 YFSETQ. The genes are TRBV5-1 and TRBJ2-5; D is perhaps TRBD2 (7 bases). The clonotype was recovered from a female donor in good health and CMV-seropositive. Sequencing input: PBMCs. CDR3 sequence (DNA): TGCGCCAGCAGCCTCCGGGGGGCCTTCGAAGAGACCCAGTACTTC. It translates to CASSLRGAFEETQYF.